The entry that follows covers one TCR beta chain sequence. The antigen is undetermined. Here immunoSEQ multiplex PCR was the method, and the copy in TCRdb shows in-frame clones only, minus some. The data show around 2.5 million clones, with 93% seen just once and about 0.39% held by the top ten. This entry is derived from a study of shared clonotypes between healthy human individuals. Overall study findings and caveats: The sole specimen, blood, was sampled, and tissue repertoires likely differ.

Germline CDR1 and CDR2: LGHNA and YSLEER. The CDR3 spans 17 residues. V lost 0 bases, J lost 3 bases, and 16 bases lay in between. V is TRBV4-3 and J is TRBJ2-3, with D perhaps TRBD1 (5 bases). The source of this sequence is a man in his late teens or twenties in good health. Some clones in this sample may be carry-over from other donors' samples. The sequenced material came from naive CD4+ T cells from PBMCs. Regarding subset: CD45RA+ positively selected. In DNA, the CDR3 is TGCGCCAGCAGCCAAGATAACCCCAGGGCAATGACAGATACGCAGTATTTT. This encodes CASSQDNPRAMTDTQYF.